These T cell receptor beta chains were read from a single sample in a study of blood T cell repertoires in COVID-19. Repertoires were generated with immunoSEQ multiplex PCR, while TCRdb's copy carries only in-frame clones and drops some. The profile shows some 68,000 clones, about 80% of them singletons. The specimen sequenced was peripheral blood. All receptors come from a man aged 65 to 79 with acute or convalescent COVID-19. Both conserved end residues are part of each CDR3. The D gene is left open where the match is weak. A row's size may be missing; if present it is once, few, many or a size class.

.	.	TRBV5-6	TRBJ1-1	TGTGCCAGCAGCTTGGTAAGGGGCACTGAAGCTTTCTTT	CASSLVRGTEAFF
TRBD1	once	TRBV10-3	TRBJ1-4	TGTGCCATCAGTACGGGACAGGGGGCGGCTAATGAAAAACTGTTTTTT	CAISTGQGAANEKLFF
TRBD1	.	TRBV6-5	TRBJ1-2	TGTGCCAGCAGAGTCACAGGGGGCCGGTATGGCTACACCTTC	CASRVTGGRYGYTF
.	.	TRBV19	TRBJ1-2	TGTGCCAGTAGGGCTCAGGGGAACTATGGCTACACCTTC	CASRAQGNYGYTF
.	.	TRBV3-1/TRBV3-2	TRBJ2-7	TGTGCCAGCAGCCAAGAGGATGAGGGTGTCTACGAGCAGTACTTC	CASSQEDEGVYEQYF
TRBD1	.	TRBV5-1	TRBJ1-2	TGCGCCAGCAGCGGGGGACAGTCCTATGGCTACACCTTC	CASSGGQSYGYTF
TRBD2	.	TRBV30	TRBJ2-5	TGTGCCTGGAGTGGACTAGCGGGTCAAGAGACCCAGTACTTC	CAWSGLAGQETQYF
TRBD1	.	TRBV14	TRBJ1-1	TGTGCCAGCAGCCTTCAGACAGGGCCGAACACTGAAGCTTTCTTT	CASSLQTGPNTEAFF
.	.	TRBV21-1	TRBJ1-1	TGTGCCAGCAGCCTTCGCAGCCAGGGGGCTTTCTTT	CASSLRSQGAFF
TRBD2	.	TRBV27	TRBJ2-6	TGTGCCAGCAGACACCCGGGACTAGCGGGAGTCTCTGGGGCCAACGTCCTGACTTTC	CASRHPGLAGVSGANVLTF
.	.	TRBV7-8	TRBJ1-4	TGTGCCAGCAGCCGAGGGGACTCTGGGGGAGGAAAACTGTTTTTT	CASSRGDSGGGKLFF
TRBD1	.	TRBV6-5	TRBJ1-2	TGTGCCAGCAGGACTACCGGGACAGCTAGCTATGGCTACACCTTC	CASRTTGTASYGYTF
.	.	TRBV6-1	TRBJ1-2	TGTGCCAGCAGTGAAGATATAGGGAGTTCCTATGGCTACACCTTC	CASSEDIGSSYGYTF
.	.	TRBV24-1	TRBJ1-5	TGTGCCACCAGTGATTCTGGGGGAGGGGGCAATCAGCCCCAGCATTTT	CATSDSGGGGNQPQHF
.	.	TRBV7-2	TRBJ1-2	TGTGCCAGCAGCTACGGGGGGGAGGAGGGTGGCTACACCTTC	CASSYGGEEGGYTF
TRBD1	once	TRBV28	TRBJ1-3	TGTGCCAGCAGTCCCTCGGGACAGGGGTTCGGAAACACCATATATTTT	CASSPSGQGFGNTIYF
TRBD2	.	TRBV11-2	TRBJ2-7	TGTGCCAGCAGCTTAGGGGACGGCGGGAGCTACGAGCAGTACTTC	CASSLGDGGSYEQYF
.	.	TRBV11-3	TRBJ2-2	TGTGCCAGCAGCTTAGTGTACGGGGAAGAAACCGGGGAGCTGTTTTTT	CASSLVYGEETGELFF
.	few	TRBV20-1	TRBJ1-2	TGCAGTGCGAGGGAGGTCTATGGCTACACCTTC	CSAREVYGYTF
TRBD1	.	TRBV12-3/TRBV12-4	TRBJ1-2	TGTGCCAGCAGTCCGGACAGGGGGTATGGCTACACCTTC	CASSPDRGYGYTF
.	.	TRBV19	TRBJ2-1	TGTGCCAGTAGTAAGGGACTCTACAATGAGCAGTTCTTC	CASSKGLYNEQFF
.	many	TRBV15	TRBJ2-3	TGTGCCACCAGCAGAGCTCCGGGGTCCACATTAGCAGATACGCAGTATTTT	CATSRAPGSTLADTQYF
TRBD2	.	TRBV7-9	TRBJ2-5	TGTGCCAGCAGCCCCTGGACTAGCGGGAGGATGGAGGAGACCCAGTACTTC	CASSPWTSGRMEETQYF
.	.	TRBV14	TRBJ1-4	TGTGCCAGCAGCCAAGTACGGGGAGGTGAAAAACTGTTTTTT	CASSQVRGGEKLFF
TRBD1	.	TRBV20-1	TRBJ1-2	TGCAGTGCTAGTTCCGGGACAGACTATGGCTACACCTTC	CSASSGTDYGYTF
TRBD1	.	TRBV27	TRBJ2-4	TGTGCCAGCAGTTCTCGACAGGGGTCGAACATTCAGTACTTC	CASSSRQGSNIQYF
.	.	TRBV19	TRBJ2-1	TGTGCCAGTAGTATAGGCAGAGGGCAGTTCTTC	CASSIGRGQFF
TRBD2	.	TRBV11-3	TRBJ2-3	TGTGCCAGCAGCCAAAAATTTAGCGGGGGCAGCACAGATACGCAGTATTTT	CASSQKFSGGSTDTQYF
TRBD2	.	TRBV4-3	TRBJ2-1	TGCGCCAGCAGCCAGGGTGGGACTAGCGGGGAAGAGCAGTTCTTC	CASSQGGTSGEEQFF
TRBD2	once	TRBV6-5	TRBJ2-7	TGTGCCAGCAGTTTCGCGGGAGGGCCGGTCTACGAGCAGTACTTC	CASSFAGGPVYEQYF
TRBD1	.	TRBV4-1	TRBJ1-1	TGCGCCAGCAGTCGAAACTTCAGGGGGCGCGGGGACACTGAAGCTTTCTTT	CASSRNFRGRGDTEAFF
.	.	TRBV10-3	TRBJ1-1	TGTGCCATCAGTGGTCCGAGGGACACTGAAGCTTTCTTT	CAISGPRDTEAFF
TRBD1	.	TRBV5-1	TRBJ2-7	TGCGCCAGCAGCTTGACAGGACAGGGGTTCGGGCAGTACTTC	CASSLTGQGFGQYF
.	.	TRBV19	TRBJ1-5	TGTGCCAGTATGGACTCCGGTCAGCCCCAGCATTTT	CASMDSGQPQHF
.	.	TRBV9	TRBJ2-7	TGTGCCAGCAGCATCCGGGACTCTTTCTCCTACGAGCAGTACTTC	CASSIRDSFSYEQYF